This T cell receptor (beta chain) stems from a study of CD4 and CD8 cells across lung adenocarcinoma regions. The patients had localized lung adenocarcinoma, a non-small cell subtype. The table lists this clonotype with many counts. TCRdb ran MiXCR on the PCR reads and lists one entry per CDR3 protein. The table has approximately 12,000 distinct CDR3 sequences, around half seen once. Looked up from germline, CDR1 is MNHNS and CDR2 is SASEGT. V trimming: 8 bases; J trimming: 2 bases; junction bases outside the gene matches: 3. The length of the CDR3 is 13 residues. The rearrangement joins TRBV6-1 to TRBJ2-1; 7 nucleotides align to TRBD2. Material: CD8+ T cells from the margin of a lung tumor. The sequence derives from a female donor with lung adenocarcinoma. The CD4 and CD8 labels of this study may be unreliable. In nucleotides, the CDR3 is TGTGCCAGCGGCCGGGGGGCCTACAATGAGCAGTTCTTC. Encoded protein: CASGRGAYNEQFF.